Listed below are T cell receptor beta chains from one sample, sequenced in a study of cytomegalovirus exposure and HLA in healthy donors. TCRdb keeps only in-frame clones here, not all; method: immunoSEQ multiplex PCR. Found here are around 200,000 clones, over 80% of them singletons; the top ten hold roughly 6%. The material sequenced was PBMCs. The receptors stem from a man aged 35-49 years in good health and CMV-seropositive. Each CDR3 is given with its conserved first and last residue. A D gene is named only where the DNA matches it firmly. Clone size is stated in some rows and not others, as once, few, many or a class when expanded.

v_call	d_call	j_call	clone_size	cdr3_aa	cdr3_nt
TRBV18	TRBD1	TRBJ1-6	NA	CASSDTGGYNSPLHF	TGTGCCAGCTCAGACACAGGGGGCTATAATTCACCCCTCCACTTT
TRBV10-2	TRBD1	TRBJ1-4	NA	CASSGDRGEKLFF	TGCGCCAGCAGTGGTGACAGGGGTGAAAAACTGTTTTTT
TRBV15	TRBD2	TRBJ2-5	NA	CATSREIGGGPAGTQYF	TGTGCCACCAGCAGAGAAATCGGGGGGGGGCCTGCAGGGACCCAGTACTTC
TRBV2	NA	TRBJ1-5	NA	CASSEWASVNQPQHF	TGTGCCAGCAGTGAATGGGCGTCCGTCAATCAGCCCCAGCATTTT
TRBV4-3	NA	TRBJ2-5	few	CASSQAWAGTAGATQYF	TGCGCCAGCAGCCAGGCATGGGCGGGGACCGCGGGTGCGACCCAGTACTTC
TRBV5-4	NA	TRBJ2-7	few	CASSFARTGEQYF	TGTGCCAGCAGCTTCGCCCGAACCGGCGAGCAGTACTTC
TRBV14	TRBD1	TRBJ2-3	NA	CASSQLQGRDTQYF	TGTGCCAGCAGCCAATTACAGGGGCGTGATACGCAGTATTTT
TRBV2	NA	TRBJ2-7	NA	CASSFQQLYEQYF	TGTGCCAGCAGTTTCCAACAGCTCTACGAGCAGTACTTC
TRBV6-5	NA	TRBJ2-1	NA	CASSYAGAIYNEQFF	TGTGCCAGCAGTTACGCGGGGGCGATTTACAATGAGCAGTTCTTC
TRBV6-6	NA	TRBJ2-7	NA	CAAQGYEQYF	TGTGCCGCTCAGGGTTACGAGCAGTACTTC
TRBV4-1	NA	TRBJ1-5	NA	CASSQVRQGGDQPQHF	TGCGCCAGCAGCCAAGTAAGGCAGGGTGGAGACCAGCCCCAGCATTTT
TRBV19	TRBD2	TRBJ2-5	once	CASSIGAGGVQETQYF	TGTGCCAGTAGTATAGGGGCGGGGGGGGTCCAAGAGACCCAGTACTTC
TRBV9	NA	TRBJ2-5	NA	CASSVSGWLEETQYF	TGTGCCAGCAGCGTAAGCGGGTGGCTAGAGGAGACCCAGTACTTC
TRBV29-1	NA	TRBJ1-1	NA	CSALGENTEAFF	TGCAGCGCTCTCGGGGAGAACACTGAAGCTTTCTTT
TRBV19	TRBD1	TRBJ1-5	NA	CASSPMTGDQPQHF	TGTGCCAGTAGTCCTATGACAGGGGATCAGCCCCAGCATTTT
TRBV4-3	NA	TRBJ2-7	NA	CASSQVGSGASYEQYF	TGCGCCAGCAGCCAAGTCGGGTCAGGGGCCTCCTACGAGCAGTACTTC
TRBV14	NA	TRBJ2-1	NA	CASSQRLGLNNEQFF	TGTGCCAGCAGCCAAAGGCTAGGCTTAAACAATGAGCAGTTCTTC
TRBV27	NA	TRBJ2-3	NA	CASRGVGLADTQYF	TGTGCCAGCAGAGGAGTTGGTCTAGCAGATACGCAGTATTTT
TRBV5-4	TRBD1	TRBJ2-2	NA	CASSLDRVNTGELFF	TGTGCCAGCAGCTTAGACAGGGTGAACACCGGGGAGCTGTTTTTT
TRBV6-6	NA	TRBJ1-1	NA	CASSPAGGNTEAFF	TGTGCCAGCAGCCCCGCGGGAGGGAACACTGAAGCTTTCTTT
TRBV7-2	NA	TRBJ2-1	NA	CASSLSTGSYNEQFF	TGTGCCAGCAGCTTAAGTACGGGGTCCTACAATGAGCAGTTCTTC
TRBV4-1	NA	TRBJ2-6	NA	CASSHDGAGANVLTF	TGCGCCAGCAGTCACGACGGGGCTGGGGCCAACGTCCTGACTTTC
TRBV7-9	TRBD1	TRBJ2-3	NA	CSSSRGTDLTQYF	TGTTCCAGCAGCAGAGGGACAGATCTTACGCAGTATTTT
TRBV11-2	TRBD1	TRBJ1-6	NA	CASSFPTGGDSPLHF	TGTGCCAGCAGCTTCCCCACAGGGGGGGATTCACCCCTCCACTTT
TRBV19	TRBD1	TRBJ1-5	NA	CASSIGTGAAGPQHF	TGTGCCAGTAGTATAGGGACAGGGGCCGCGGGGCCCCAGCATTTT
TRBV5-4	NA	TRBJ2-1	few	CASSLPTREQFF	TGTGCCAGCAGCTTGCCTACTAGGGAGCAGTTCTTC
TRBV9	TRBD1	TRBJ2-7	once	CASSVRSRDRGNEQYF	TGTGCCAGCAGCGTCAGATCCAGGGACAGGGGCAACGAGCAGTACTTC
TRBV5-1	TRBD2	TRBJ2-5	NA	CASSLDGGGRGQETQYF	TGCGCCAGCAGCTTGGACGGCGGGGGGCGAGGGCAAGAGACCCAGTACTTC
TRBV4-2	TRBD1	TRBJ1-4	NA	CASSQGDRARVKLFF	TGTGCCAGCAGCCAAGGAGACAGGGCGAGGGTGAAACTGTTTTTT
TRBV9	NA	TRBJ2-1	NA	CASSPGYNEQFF	TGTGCCAGCAGCCCCGGTTACAATGAGCAGTTCTTC
TRBV7-7	TRBD1	TRBJ2-3	NA	CASSLVNPQGGQSQYF	TGTGCTAGCAGCTTAGTTAACCCGCAAGGGGGCCAATCGCAGTATTTT
TRBV7-3	TRBD1	TRBJ2-3	NA	CASSNRGYTQYF	TGTGCCAGCAGCAACAGGGGCTATACGCAGTATTTT
TRBV7-9	NA	TRBJ2-7	NA	CASSSTHYEQYF	TGTGCCAGCAGCTCGACTCACTACGAGCAGTACTTC
TRBV11-2	NA	TRBJ1-2	once	CASSPQLRRGYTF	TGTGCCAGCAGCCCCCAATTGAGGCGTGGCTACACCTTC
TRBV29-1	NA	TRBJ1-4	NA	CSVQGATNEKLFF	TGCAGCGTTCAGGGTGCAACTAATGAAAAACTGTTTTTT
TRBV30	NA	TRBJ1-5	NA	CAWSVTGLNQPQHF	TGTGCCTGGAGTGTTACAGGGTTAAATCAGCCCCAGCATTTT
TRBV7-2	TRBD1	TRBJ1-6	NA	CASSSAVTTGGFYNSPLHF	TGTGCCAGCAGCTCTGCTGTGACGACAGGGGGGTTCTATAATTCACCCCTCCACTTT